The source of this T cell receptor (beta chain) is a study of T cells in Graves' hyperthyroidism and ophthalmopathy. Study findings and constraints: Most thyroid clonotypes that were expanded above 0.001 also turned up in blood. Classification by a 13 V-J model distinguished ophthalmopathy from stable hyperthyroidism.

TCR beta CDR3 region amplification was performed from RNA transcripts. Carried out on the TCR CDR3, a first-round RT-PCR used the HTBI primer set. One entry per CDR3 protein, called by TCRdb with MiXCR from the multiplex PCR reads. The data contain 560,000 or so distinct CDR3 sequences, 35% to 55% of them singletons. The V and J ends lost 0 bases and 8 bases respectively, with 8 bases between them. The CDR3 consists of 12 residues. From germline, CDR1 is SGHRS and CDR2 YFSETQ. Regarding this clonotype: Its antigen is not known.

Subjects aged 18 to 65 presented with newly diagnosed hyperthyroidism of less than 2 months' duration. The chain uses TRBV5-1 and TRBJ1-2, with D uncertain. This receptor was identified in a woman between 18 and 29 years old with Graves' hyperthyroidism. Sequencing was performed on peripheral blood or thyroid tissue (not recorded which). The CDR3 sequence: CASSLGASGYTF. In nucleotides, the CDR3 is TGCGCCAGCAGCTTGGGCGCGAGCGGCTACACCTTC.